The source of this TCR beta chain is a study of blood T cell repertoires in COVID-19. The wider study: Italy, Spain and the United States were the sources of the convalescent and acute COVID-19 samples. PBMCs, B-cell-depleted T cells, or T cells were the source of the cDNA or gDNA that made up the material.

Authors' methods: Using reference gene primer amplification, nucleated cell counts were estimated. Profiling relied on immunoSEQ multiplex PCR, and the TCRdb table lists in-frame clones only, not all of them. The D gene and trimming were derived from the DNA, and the V and J assignments and clone size from that table. The sample shows roughly 220,000 clones, around four fifths of them seen only once. This CDR3 has 15 amino acids. The rearrangement links TRBV21-1 to TRBJ2-1; the table's D call of TRBD2 was not tested on the DNA. TRBV21-1 is flagged as a pseudogene. Sequencing used peripheral blood. This sequence originates from a man aged 30 to 45 with active or convalescent COVID-19. Here the CDR3 reads CASSTLSGADNEQFF. For the CDR3, the DNA is TGTGCCAGCAGCACCTTAAGCGGGGCAGACAATGAGCAGTTCTTC.